The clone carrying this T cell receptor (beta chain) was picked up many times. These data are taken from a study of identical twins. Unique molecular identifiers were present on the cDNA, and a universal primer site came from template switching. One entry per CDR3 protein results from TCRdb running MiXCR on the 5' RACE reads. The table has roughly 280,000 distinct CDR3 sequences, 9.5% seen once. In germline, CDR1 is LNHDA, CDR2 SQIVND (reference sequence). The ends were cut back, 4 bases at V and 4 bases at J, with 12 bases in the middle. There are 14 residues in the CDR3. This sample also appeared in a second study, on yellow fever vaccine responses in identical twins.

The source of this sequence is a woman aged 18-35 years in good health. J is TRBJ2-3 and V is TRBV19; D might be TRBD1 or TRBD2, each matching 5 bases. Sample: CD8+ T cells sorted from blood. The CDR3 region is CASSKGTGPDTQYF. CDR3 in DNA: TGTGCCAGTAGTAAAGGGACCGGACCAGATACGCAGTATTTT.